The clone carrying this T cell receptor (beta chain) has ten or more counts. Its antigen is still unknown. This sample was included in a study of T-cell memory formation after mild COVID-19. About the study: Across donors, TCR clusters were largely donor specific.

From the 5' RACE reads, TCRdb called clonotypes with MiXCR, one entry per CDR3 protein. In the table there are 450,000 or so distinct CDR3 sequences, more than 20% of which are singletons. General study results and limits: Pre-infection memory contained some responding clones, which suggested that cross-reactive memory had joined.

Trimming took off 3 bases at V and 4 bases at J, with 17 bases between the two ends. The CDR3 consists of 16 residues. The germline CDR1 and CDR2 sequences are SGDLS and YYNGEE. This chain links TRBV9 with TRBJ2-1; D call uncertain. The clonotype originates from an adult woman who had mild COVID-19 (a few samples of this study predate the infection). Cell type and time point are not known. The sequenced sample was PBMCs or a T cell subset sorted from them (not recorded which). The CDR3 reads CASSASRAVGYNEQFF. As DNA, the CDR3 is TGTGCCAGCAGCGCGAGTAGGGCAGTGGGGTACAATGAGCAGTTCTTC.